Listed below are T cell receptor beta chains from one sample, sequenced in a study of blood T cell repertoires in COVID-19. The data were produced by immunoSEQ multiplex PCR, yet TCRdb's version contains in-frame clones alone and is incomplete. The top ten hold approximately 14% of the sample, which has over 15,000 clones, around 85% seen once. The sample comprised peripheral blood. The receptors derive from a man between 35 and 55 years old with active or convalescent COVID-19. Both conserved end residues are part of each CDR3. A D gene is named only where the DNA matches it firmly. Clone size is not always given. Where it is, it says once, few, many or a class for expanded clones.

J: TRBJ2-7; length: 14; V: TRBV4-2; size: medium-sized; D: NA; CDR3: CASSQRWGVYEQYF; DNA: TGTGCCAGCAGCCAAAGATGGGGAGTCTACGAGCAGTACTTC
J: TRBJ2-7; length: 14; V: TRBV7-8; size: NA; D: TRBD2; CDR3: CASRLTGGSYEQYF; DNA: TGTGCCAGCAGGTTGACCGGCGGGAGCTACGAGCAGTACTTC
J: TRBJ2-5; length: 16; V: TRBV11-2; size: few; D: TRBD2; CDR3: CASRLDLAGEGETQYF; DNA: TGTGCCAGCAGACTAGACCTAGCGGGGGAGGGAGAGACCCAGTACTTC
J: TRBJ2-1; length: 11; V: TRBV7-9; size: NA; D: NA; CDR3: CASSPAGEQFF; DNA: TGTGCCAGCAGCCCAGCAGGTGAGCAGTTCTTC
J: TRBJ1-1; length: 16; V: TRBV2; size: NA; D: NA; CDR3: CASSEMWLALNTEAFF; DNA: TGTGCCAGCAGTGAAATGTGGCTCGCCCTGAACACTGAAGCTTTCTTT
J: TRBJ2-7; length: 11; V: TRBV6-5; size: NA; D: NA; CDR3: CASSYRDEQYF; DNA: TGTGCCAGCAGCTACCGGGACGAGCAGTACTTC
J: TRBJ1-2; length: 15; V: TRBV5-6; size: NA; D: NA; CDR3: CASSGLNSHFLGYTF; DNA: TGTGCCAGCAGCGGATTAAACAGTCACTTTCTAGGCTACACCTTC
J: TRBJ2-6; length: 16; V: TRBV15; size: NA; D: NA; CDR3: CATSRERSSGANVLTF; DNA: TGTGCCACCAGCAGAGAGAGAAGCTCTGGGGCCAACGTCCTGACTTTC
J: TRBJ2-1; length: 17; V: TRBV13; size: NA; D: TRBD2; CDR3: CASSGTSGGAFVNEQFF; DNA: TGTGCCAGCAGCGGAACTAGCGGGGGGGCCTTTGTCAATGAGCAGTTCTTC
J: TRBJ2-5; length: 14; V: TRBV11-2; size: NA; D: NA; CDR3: CASSPTGYQETQYF; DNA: TGTGCCAGCAGCCCTACAGGGTACCAAGAGACCCAGTACTTC
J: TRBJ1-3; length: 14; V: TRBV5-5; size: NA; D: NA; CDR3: CASSLARAGNTIYF; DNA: TGTGCCAGCAGCTTGGCCAGGGCTGGAAACACCATATATTTT
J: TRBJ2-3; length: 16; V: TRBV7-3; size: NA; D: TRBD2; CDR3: CASSLPGGGSTDTQYF; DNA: TGTGCCAGCAGCTTACCGGGGGGTGGTAGCACAGATACGCAGTATTTT
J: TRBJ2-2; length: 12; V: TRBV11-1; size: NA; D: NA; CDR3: CASSLRTGELFF; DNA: TGTGCCAGCAGCCTCAGGACCGGGGAGCTGTTTTTT
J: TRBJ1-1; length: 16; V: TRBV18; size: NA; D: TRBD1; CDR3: CASSQGQGAVGTEAFF; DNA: TGTGCCAGCTCCCAAGGACAGGGGGCCGTCGGAACTGAAGCTTTCTTT
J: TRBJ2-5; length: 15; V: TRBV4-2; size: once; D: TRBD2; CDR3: CASSRTSADQETQYF; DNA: TGTGCCAGCAGTCGGACTAGCGCCGACCAAGAGACCCAGTACTTC
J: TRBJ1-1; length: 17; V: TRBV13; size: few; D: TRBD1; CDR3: CASSWQGQGFLNTEAFF; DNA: TGTGCCAGCAGCTGGCAGGGACAGGGGTTTCTGAACACTGAAGCTTTCTTT
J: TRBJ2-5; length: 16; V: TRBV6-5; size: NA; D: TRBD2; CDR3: CASSYGTSGDRETQYF; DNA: TGTGCCAGCAGTTACGGGACTAGCGGGGATAGAGAGACCCAGTACTTC
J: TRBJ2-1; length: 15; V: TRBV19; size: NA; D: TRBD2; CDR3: CASSIGASGENEQFF; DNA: TGTGCCAGTAGTATAGGCGCTAGCGGTGAGAATGAGCAGTTCTTC
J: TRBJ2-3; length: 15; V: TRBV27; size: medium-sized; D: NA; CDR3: CASSSRAGPTDTQYF; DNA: TGTGCCAGCAGTTCCCGGGCGGGCCCCACAGATACGCAGTATTTT
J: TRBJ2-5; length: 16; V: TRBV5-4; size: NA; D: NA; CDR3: CASSSPGQTGIETQYF; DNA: TGTGCCAGCAGCTCCCCTGGACAAACAGGGATCGAGACCCAGTACTTC
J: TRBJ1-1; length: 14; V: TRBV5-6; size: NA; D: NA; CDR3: CASSPGRAVTEAFF; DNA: TGTGCCAGCAGCCCCGGGAGGGCGGTTACTGAAGCTTTCTTT
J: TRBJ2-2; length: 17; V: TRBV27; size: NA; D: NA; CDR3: CASSRWLQDINTGELFF; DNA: TGTGCCAGCAGCCGGTGGTTACAGGACATTAACACCGGGGAGCTGTTTTTT
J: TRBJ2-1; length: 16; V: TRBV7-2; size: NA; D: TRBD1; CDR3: CASSPRQGNSYNEQFF; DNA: TGTGCCAGCAGCCCTCGACAGGGGAACTCCTACAATGAGCAGTTCTTC
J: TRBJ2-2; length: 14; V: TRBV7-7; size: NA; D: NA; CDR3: CASSLVENTGELFF; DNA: TGTGCTAGCAGCTTAGTAGAAAACACCGGGGAGCTGTTTTTT
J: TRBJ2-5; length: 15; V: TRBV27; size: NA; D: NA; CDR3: CASSLLVRGAVTQYF; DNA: TGTGCCAGCAGTTTATTAGTCCGGGGGGCGGTGACCCAGTACTTC
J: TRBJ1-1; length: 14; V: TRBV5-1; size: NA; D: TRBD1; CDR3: CASSSNTGVTEAFF; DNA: TGCGCCAGCAGCTCAAATACAGGGGTCACTGAAGCTTTCTTT
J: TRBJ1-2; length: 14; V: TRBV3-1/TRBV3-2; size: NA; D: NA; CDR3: CASSQDRITSGYTF; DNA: TGTGCCAGCAGCCAAGATCGAATAACTAGTGGCTACACCTTC
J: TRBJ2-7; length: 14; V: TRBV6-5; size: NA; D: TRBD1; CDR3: CASSPGTGRYEQYF; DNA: TGTGCCAGCAGTCCCGGGACAGGACGCTACGAGCAGTACTTC
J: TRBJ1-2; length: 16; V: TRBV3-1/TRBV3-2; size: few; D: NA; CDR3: CASSQDGRQAPYGYTF; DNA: TGTGCCAGCAGCCAAGATGGCCGACAGGCCCCCTATGGCTACACCTTC
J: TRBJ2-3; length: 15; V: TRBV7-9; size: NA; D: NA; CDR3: CASSGRQTDTDTQYF; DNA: TGTGCCAGCAGCGGCAGGCAAACTGACACAGATACGCAGTATTTT
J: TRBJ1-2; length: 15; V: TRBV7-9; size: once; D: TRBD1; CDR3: CASSTWDRGNYGYTF; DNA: TGTGCCAGCAGCACCTGGGACAGGGGCAACTATGGCTACACCTTC
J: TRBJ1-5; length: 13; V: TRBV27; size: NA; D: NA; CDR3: CASSLDTYQPQHF; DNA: TGTGCCAGCAGTTTAGACACCTATCAGCCCCAGCATTTT
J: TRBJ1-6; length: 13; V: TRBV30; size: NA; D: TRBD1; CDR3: CAWSVQGFSPLHF; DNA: TGTGCCTGGAGTGTACAGGGGTTTTCACCCCTCCACTTT
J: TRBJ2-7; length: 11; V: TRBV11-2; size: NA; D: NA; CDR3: CASSVSYEQYF; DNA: TGTGCCAGCAGCGTTAGCTACGAGCAGTACTTC
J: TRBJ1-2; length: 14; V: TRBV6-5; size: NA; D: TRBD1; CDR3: CASSYRQGGYGYTF; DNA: TGTGCCAGCAGTTACAGGCAGGGGGGATATGGCTACACCTTC
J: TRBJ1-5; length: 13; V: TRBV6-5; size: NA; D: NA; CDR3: CASGNSRNQPQHF; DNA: TGTGCCAGCGGTAACAGCCGCAATCAGCCCCAGCATTTT
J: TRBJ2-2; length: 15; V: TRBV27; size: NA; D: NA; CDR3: CASRPRTVYTGELFF; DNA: TGTGCCAGCAGGCCTAGGACAGTTTACACCGGGGAGCTGTTTTTT
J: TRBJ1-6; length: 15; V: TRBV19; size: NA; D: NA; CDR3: CASSIVRGDNSPLHF; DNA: TGTGCCAGTAGTATAGTCCGAGGAGATAATTCACCCCTCCACTTT
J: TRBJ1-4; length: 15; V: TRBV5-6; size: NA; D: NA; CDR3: CASSRSVATNEKLFF; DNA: TGTGCCAGCAGCCGATCGGTCGCAACTAATGAAAAACTGTTTTTT
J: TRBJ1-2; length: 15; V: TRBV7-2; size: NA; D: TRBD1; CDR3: CASSLGTGQNYGYTF; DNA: TGTGCCAGCAGCTTAGGAACGGGACAGAACTATGGCTACACCTTC
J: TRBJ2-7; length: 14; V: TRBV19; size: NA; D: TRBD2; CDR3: CARPYSGASYEQYF; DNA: TGTGCCAGACCGTATAGCGGGGCCTCCTACGAGCAGTACTTC
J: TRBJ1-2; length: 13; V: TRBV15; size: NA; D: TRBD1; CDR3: CATSIDRGTGYTF; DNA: TGTGCCACCAGCATAGACAGGGGGACTGGCTACACCTTC
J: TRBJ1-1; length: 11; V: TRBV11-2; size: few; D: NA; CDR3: CASSLQGGTFF; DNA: TGTGCCAGCAGCTTACAGGGAGGGACTTTCTTT
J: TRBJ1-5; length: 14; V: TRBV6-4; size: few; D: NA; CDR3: CASSDLEVIQPQHF; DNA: TGTGCCAGCAGTGACCTCGAGGTTATTCAGCCCCAGCATTTT
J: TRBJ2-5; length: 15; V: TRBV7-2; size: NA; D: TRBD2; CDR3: CASSYYWTSEETQYF; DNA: TGTGCCAGCAGCTATTACTGGACTAGCGAAGAGACCCAGTACTTC
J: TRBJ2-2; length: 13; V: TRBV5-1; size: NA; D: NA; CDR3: CASSTGNTGELFF; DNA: TGCGCCAGCAGCACGGGGAACACCGGGGAGCTGTTTTTT
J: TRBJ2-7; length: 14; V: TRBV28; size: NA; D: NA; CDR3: CASSSAYRDHEQYF; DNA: TGTGCCAGCAGTTCTGCGTACAGGGACCACGAGCAGTACTTC